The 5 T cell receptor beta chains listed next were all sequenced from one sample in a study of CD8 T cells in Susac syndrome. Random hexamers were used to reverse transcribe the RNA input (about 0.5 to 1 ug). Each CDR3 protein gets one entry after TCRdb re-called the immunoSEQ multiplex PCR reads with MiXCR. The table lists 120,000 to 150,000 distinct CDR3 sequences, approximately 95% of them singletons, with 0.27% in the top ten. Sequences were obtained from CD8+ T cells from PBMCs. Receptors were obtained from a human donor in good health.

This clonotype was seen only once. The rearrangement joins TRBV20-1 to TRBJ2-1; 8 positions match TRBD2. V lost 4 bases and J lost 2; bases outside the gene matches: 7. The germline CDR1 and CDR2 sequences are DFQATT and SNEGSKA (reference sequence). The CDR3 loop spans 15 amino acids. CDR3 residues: CSAISGTRTYNEQFF. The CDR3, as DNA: TGCAGTGCTATCAGCGGGACTAGAACCTACAATGAGCAGTTCTTC.

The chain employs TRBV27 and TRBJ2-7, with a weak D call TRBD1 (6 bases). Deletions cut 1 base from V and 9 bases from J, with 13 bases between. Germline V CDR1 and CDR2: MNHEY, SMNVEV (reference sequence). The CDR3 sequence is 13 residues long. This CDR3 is CASSLFPGQTQYF. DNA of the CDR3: TGTGCCAGCAGTTTATTCCCTGGACAGACGCAGTACTTC.

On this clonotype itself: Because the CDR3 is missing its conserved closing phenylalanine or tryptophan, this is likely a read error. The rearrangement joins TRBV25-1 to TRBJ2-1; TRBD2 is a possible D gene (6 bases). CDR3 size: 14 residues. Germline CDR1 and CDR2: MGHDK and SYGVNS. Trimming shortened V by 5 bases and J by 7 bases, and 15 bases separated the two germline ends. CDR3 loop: CASSWIPGTNEQFS. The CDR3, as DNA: TGTGCCAGCAGTTGGATCCCCGGGACTAATGAGCAGTTCTCC.

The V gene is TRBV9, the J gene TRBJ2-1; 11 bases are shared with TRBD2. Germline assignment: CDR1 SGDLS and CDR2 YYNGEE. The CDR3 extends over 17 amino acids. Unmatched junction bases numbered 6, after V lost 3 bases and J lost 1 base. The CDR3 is CASSGTSGSLSYNEQFF. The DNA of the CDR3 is TGTGCCAGCAGCGGCACTAGCGGGAGTCTGTCCTACAATGAGCAGTTCTTC.

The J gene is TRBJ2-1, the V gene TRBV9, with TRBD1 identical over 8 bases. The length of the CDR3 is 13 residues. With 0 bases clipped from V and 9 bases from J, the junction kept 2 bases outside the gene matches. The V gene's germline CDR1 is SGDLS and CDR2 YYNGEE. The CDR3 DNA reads TGTGCCAGCAGCGTAGGACAGGGGAGTGAGCAGTTCTTC. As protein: CASSVGQGSEQFF.